The sequence of this T cell receptor beta chain was determined in a study of T cells in Graves' hyperthyroidism and ophthalmopathy. PBMCs were obtained from about 9 ml fresh peripheral blood. The CDR3 regions of TCR beta were amplified from RNA transcripts. The TCR CDR3 first-round RT-PCR relied on the HTBI primer set. TCRdb ran MiXCR on the multiplex PCR reads and lists one entry per CDR3 protein. The sample shows about 340,000 distinct CDR3 sequences, 15% to 20% of them seen only once. In its sample, this clonotype was seen many times. The antigen remains unidentified. Study outcomes and limitations: Prediction of ophthalmopathy progression came a median 6.5 months pre-onset. Patients with ophthalmopathy were separated from those with stable hyperthyroidism by a 13 V-J model. Blood shared most expanded thyroid clonotypes above 0.001.

The V gene's germline CDR1 is MNHNS and CDR2 SASEGT. The V end was cut by 7 bases, the J end by 1 base, with 13 bases between. The CDR3 is 14 amino acids. This chain uses TRBV6-1 with TRBJ1-1; D perhaps matches TRBD1 (6 bases). The specimen was blood. The origin of this receptor is a woman aged 45-60 years with Graves' hyperthyroidism. The CDR3 here is CASTYGGKNTEAFF. DNA of the CDR3: TGTGCCAGCACGTACGGGGGCAAGAACACTGAAGCTTTCTTT.